The 10 T cell receptor beta chains given below trace back to one sample, sequenced in a study of blood T cell repertoires in COVID-19. Data came from immunoSEQ multiplex PCR; TCRdb stores just in-frame clones and leaves some out. There are roughly 130,000 clones in the sample; approximately 84% occur only once, and under 15% lies in the top ten. The sequenced sample was peripheral blood. Receptors were obtained from a woman younger than 45 who had recovered from COVID-19.

This clone showed up just a few times. The rearrangement joins TRBV10-3 to TRBJ1-5; 11 bases line up with TRBD1. Trimming removed 5 bases from V and 6 bases from J; junction bases left unmatched: 6. This CDR3 region has 15 residues. Germline V lookup: CDR1 ENHRY, CDR2 SYGVKD. The chain's CDR3 is CAISLGQGGGQPQHF. The CDR3 region has the DNA TGTGCCATCAGTTTGGGACAGGGGGGCGGTCAGCCCCAGCATTTT.

The chain employs TRBV3-1 (or the pseudogene TRBV3-2) and TRBJ2-7; TRBD1 aligns across 8 bases. This CDR3 has 15 residues. CDR1 is LGHDT and CDR2 is YNNKEL in the germline V gene (reference sequence). Trimming removed 6 bases from V and 6 bases from J; junction bases left unmatched: 13. The CDR3 is CASSRRTGSLREQYF. The DNA for the CDR3 is TGTGCCAGCAGTCGCCGGACAGGGTCACTACGCGAGCAGTACTTC.

The V and J genes are TRBV13 and TRBJ1-6; possibly TRBD1 for D (6 bases). The CDR3 sequence is 15 residues long. Trimming left V 0 bases short and J 7 bases short, with 10 bases between. Germline V CDR1 and CDR2: PRHDT, FYEKMQ (reference sequence). The CDR3 reads CASSLGPGENSPLHF. In nucleotides, the CDR3 is TGTGCCAGCAGCTTAGGCCCAGGGGAAAATTCACCCCTCCACTTT.

J is TRBJ1-2 and V is TRBV7-9, with TRBD1 as a possible D gene (6 bases). The CDR3 spans 14 residues. Germline V gives CDR1 SEHNR, CDR2 FQNEAQ (reference sequence). Trimming stripped 2 bases from V and 8 bases from J, with 15 bases between. In DNA form, the CDR3 reads TGTGCCAGCAGCTTAAGTCAGGGGCTGGACGGCTACACCTTC. Translation gives CASSLSQGLDGYTF.

The chain couples TRBV27 to TRBJ1-6; a possible D gene is TRBD1 (5 bases). This CDR3 comprises 18 residues. Looked up from germline, CDR1 is MNHEY and CDR2 is SMNVEV (reference sequence). V dropped 5 bases and J dropped 10 bases, with 27 bases sitting between them. CDR3 coding DNA: TGTGCCAGCAGTCCTAATCCCCAGGGCGGGACTAGGCGCTCACCCCTCCACTTT. Translated: CASSPNPQGGTRRSPLHF.

The chain is built from TRBV15 and TRBJ2-3; 9 bases align to TRBD2. Germline values: CDR1 LNHNV, CDR2 YYDKDF (reference sequence). The CDR3 has 17 residues. V shed 2 bases and J 0 bases; nucleotides not matched to a gene: 6. The CDR3 DNA reads TGTGCCACCAGCAGACTTATAGCGGGGGCGAGCACAGATACGCAGTATTTT. Its protein is CATSRLIAGASTDTQYF.

Only a few counts were recorded for this clone. This rearrangement joins TRBV9 to TRBJ1-2, with a tentative D call TRBD1 (5 bases). Germline V CDR1 and CDR2: SGDLS, YYNGEE. The CDR3 is 15 residues long. The V end lost 0 bases, the J end lost 8 bases, and 17 bases lay between the germline ends. The DNA for the CDR3 is TGTGCCAGCAGCGTAGGGCAGGGTAGGTTGAAAGGCTACACCTTC. As protein: CASSVGQGRLKGYTF.

The table lists this clone with a count of one. CDR3 nucleotide sequence: TGTGCCAGCAGCTTAGACCCTTCGGCGGGACAGCCCCAGCATTTT. Residues: CASSLDPSAGQPQHF. This chain connects TRBV11-2 to TRBJ1-5, with D hard to call. Germline CDR1 SGHAT, CDR2 FQNNGV. V was clipped by 0 bases and J by 7 bases, with 13 bases between them. The CDR3 covers 15 residues.

This clone was observed a handful of times. The V and J genes are TRBV6-5 and TRBJ2-7; 7 positions match TRBD1. V shed 5 bases, J shed 6 bases, and the junction held 4 bases outside the gene matches. Germline values: CDR1 MNHEY, CDR2 SVGAGI. This CDR3 is 12 amino acids long. DNA for the CDR3: TGTGCCAGCAGTCCAACAGGGGTCGAGCAGTACTTC. It encodes CASSPTGVEQYF.

Comment on this clone: Just one base apart from a much larger clone, this may be a read error. The genes are TRBV19 and TRBJ1-2, with 9 bases fitting TRBD1. Germline V gene data show CDR1 as LNHDA and CDR2 as SQIVND (reference sequence). The CDR3 runs to 13 residues. Trimming took 3 bases from V and 7 from J; bases not matched to a gene: 3. The CDR3: CASSITGGTGYTF. The CDR3 coding sequence is TGTGCCAGTAGTATTACAGGGGGCACTGGCTACACCTTC.